This T cell receptor beta chain was sequenced in a study of cytomegalovirus exposure and HLA in healthy donors (dated by TCRdb to 2016 to 2017). Regarding the study in general: A later analysis indicated that the 130 or so validation repertoires were generated on the platform also employed for the approximately 690 repertoires of the first cohort. Besides the first cohort of 666 subjects, a separate validation cohort made up of 120 different subjects was used. To predict cytomegalovirus infection status, the study combined high-throughput TCR immunosequencing, statistical association of individual TCRs with disease status, and machine learning. The study aimed to test whether signatures of past pathogen exposure could be identified by cataloging public T cell receptors. Here is what the overall study found, with its caveats: A later analysis found that TCRs clustered in the first cohort also tended to co-occur in the roughly 120 validation repertoires, with 94% of cluster scores above 0. Three of the identified cytomegalovirus-associated TCR beta chains were confirmed in vitro to be specific for cytomegalovirus antigens. The authors suggested that the approach could potentially be extended to other disease states and immunological phenotypes. Cytomegalovirus status was reported to be diagnosed by the classifier with high specificity and sensitivity in both the original and validation cohorts. Across donors, most TCR sequences were observed very rarely, whereas some public TCRs were present in many individuals. In the study, approximately 160 TCR beta chains were listed as associated with cytomegalovirus. A later analysis had no HLA typing for the validation cohort, so co-occurrence there was scored across all 130 or so repertoires.

Details on this clone: Its antigen remains unidentified. No quality values exist for individual bases; no much larger clone is one base distant.

Sequences MNHEY (CDR1) and SMNVEV (CDR2) are obtained from the germline V gene (reference sequence). The cysteine opens and the phenylalanine closes a CDR3 of 14 amino acids. Kept here is only the CDR3 DNA, which spans 42 bases and is read in frame from base 1. The germline V and J ends show losses of 6 bases and 7 bases respectively, and no gene match explains 10 bases of the junction. The donors were included in the validation cohort of 120 subjects, a group kept apart from the roughly 730-subject first cohort. Library creation used the immunoSEQ multiplex PCR assay. The published analysis was carried out like this. A statistical classification framework was built for diagnosing cytomegalovirus status from the catalog of TCR beta chain sequences. TCRdb provides this immuneACCESS table in a form limited to in-frame rearrangements. Some clones are lacking; in checked studies, under half of them reflect an unresolved V gene, and why the rest are absent is not known. Clonal size and the V and J genes are those of that table, whereas D and trimming came from the DNA. Across this sample there are 130,000 to 150,000 clones, with roughly 89% seen only once. The ten most abundant clones make up under 5% of the sample.

The chain couples TRBV27 to TRBJ2-3, with TRBD1 identical over 7 junction bases. The sequencing input was PBMCs. The clonotype comes from a man younger than 35 in good health and CMV-seropositive. The DNA sequence reads TGTGCCAGCAGCCCTCGACAGGGATGGTATACGCAGTATTTT. The encoded protein is CASSPRQGWYTQYF.